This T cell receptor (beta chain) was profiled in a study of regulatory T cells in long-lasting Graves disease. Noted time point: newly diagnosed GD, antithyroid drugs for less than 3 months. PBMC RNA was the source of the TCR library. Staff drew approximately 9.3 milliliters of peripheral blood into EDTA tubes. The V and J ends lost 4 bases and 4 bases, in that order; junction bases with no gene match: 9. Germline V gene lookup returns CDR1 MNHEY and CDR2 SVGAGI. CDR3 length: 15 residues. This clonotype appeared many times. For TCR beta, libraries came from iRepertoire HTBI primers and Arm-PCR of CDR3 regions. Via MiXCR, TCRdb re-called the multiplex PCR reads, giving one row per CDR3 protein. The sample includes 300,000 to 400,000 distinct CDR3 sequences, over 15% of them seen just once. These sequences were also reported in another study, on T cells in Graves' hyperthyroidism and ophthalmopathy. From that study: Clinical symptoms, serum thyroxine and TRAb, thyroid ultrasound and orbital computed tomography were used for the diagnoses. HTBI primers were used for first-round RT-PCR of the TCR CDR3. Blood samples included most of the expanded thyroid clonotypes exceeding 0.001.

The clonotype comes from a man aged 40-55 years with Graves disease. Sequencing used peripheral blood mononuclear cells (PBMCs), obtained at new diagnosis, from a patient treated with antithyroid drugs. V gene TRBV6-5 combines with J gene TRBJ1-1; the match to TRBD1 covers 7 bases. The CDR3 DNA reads TGTGCCAGCAGTTCAGCAATGACAGGGAGCACTGAAGCTTTCTTT. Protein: CASSSAMTGSTEAFF.